This is a list of T cell receptor beta chains from one sample in a study of T cell responses to AZD1222 COVID-19 vaccine. Libraries were prepared by immunoSEQ multiplex PCR; TCRdb keeps only in-frame clonotypes and omits some of them. The table shows roughly 130,000 clones, with over 75% occurring only once. The sequencing used peripheral blood, collected on day 0 of AZD1222 vaccination. The source of these receptors is an adult in good health. Both conserved end residues are part of each CDR3. A D gene is named only where the DNA matches it firmly. Size tells how often a clone was seen (once, few, many) or the class of an expanded clone, and some rows leave it out.

clone size,J gene,V gene,D gene,CDR3 length,CDR3 DNA,CDR3 protein
-,TRBJ2-3,TRBV5-5,-,15,TGTGCCAGCAGCTTGGTGTACAGAACTGGAGATACGCAGTATTTT,CASSLVYRTGDTQYF
-,TRBJ2-1,TRBV28,-,16,TGTGCCAGCAGTTCAAATTGGGAGAACTCCTACAATGAGCAGTTCTTC,CASSSNWENSYNEQFF
-,TRBJ2-7,TRBV28,-,14,TGTGCCAGCACCTCGGGCCAACCAGCACCCGAGCAGTACTTC,CASTSGQPAPEQYF
-,TRBJ1-2,TRBV7-2,-,10,TGTGCCAGCGGTGAGTTCGACTACACCTTC,CASGEFDYTF
-,TRBJ2-1,TRBV9,TRBD2,15,TGTGCCAGCAGCGTAGACAGCGGGGGATACAATGAGCAGTTCTTC,CASSVDSGGYNEQFF
-,TRBJ2-1,TRBV7-8,TRBD2,14,TGTGCCACCTTGGGGACTAGTACCTACAATGAGCAGTTCTTC,CATLGTSTYNEQFF
-,TRBJ1-5,TRBV10-3,TRBD1,12,TGTGCCATCAGCGGACAGGGTCAGCCCCAGCATTTT,CAISGQGQPQHF
-,TRBJ1-2,TRBV28,-,14,TGTGCCAGCCGCCTGACGGGTTTGGACTATGGCTACACCTTC,CASRLTGLDYGYTF
-,TRBJ1-5,TRBV27,-,14,TGTGCCAGCAGTCCGAGGTCAGGGACTCAGCCCCAGCATTTT,CASSPRSGTQPQHF
-,TRBJ1-2,TRBV20-1,-,14,TGCAGTGCCAGTGGGGGTGGGGCCGGCTATGGCTACACCTTC,CSASGGGAGYGYTF
-,TRBJ2-7,TRBV9,-,15,TGTGCCAGCAGCTCACTAATCGGGGGGCCGGGGGAGCAGTACTTC,CASSSLIGGPGEQYF
-,TRBJ1-1,TRBV5-4,-,14,TGTGCCAGCAGCTTGTCTGGGTTGAACACTGAAGCTTTCTTT,CASSLSGLNTEAFF
-,TRBJ1-1,TRBV9,-,14,TGTGCCAGCAGCGGCCCGGGGGACTACACTGAAGCTTTCTTT,CASSGPGDYTEAFF
-,TRBJ1-1,TRBV7-2,-,14,TGTGCCAGCAGCCCCCCGCAGTTGAACACTGAAGCTTTCTTT,CASSPPQLNTEAFF
-,TRBJ1-2,TRBV7-8,TRBD1,14,TGTGCCAGCAGTTTTCCTTACAGGGGGCATGGCTACACCTTC,CASSFPYRGHGYTF
-,TRBJ2-3,TRBV6-5,-,14,TGTGCCAGCAGTTATGATTTGGTGGAAGATACGCAGTATTTT,CASSYDLVEDTQYF
few,TRBJ1-3,TRBV19,-,17,TGTGCCAGTGGGAAAGTCTTGGACGGGAGCTCTGGAAACACCATATATTTT,CASGKVLDGSSGNTIYF
-,TRBJ2-1,TRBV27,TRBD1,15,TGTGCCAGCAGTGGCTGGGACAGCATAGGAGGTGAGCAGTTCTTC,CASSGWDSIGGEQFF
-,TRBJ1-2,TRBV4-3,-,16,TGCGCCAGCAGCCAAGGATATTGGACAGACTTCTATGGCTACACCTTC,CASSQGYWTDFYGYTF
once,TRBJ2-7,TRBV3-1/TRBV3-2,TRBD2,15,TGTGCCAGCAGCCTTCGTGGAGCGGGAGCCGTCGAGCAGTACTTC,CASSLRGAGAVEQYF
-,TRBJ1-6,TRBV2,TRBD1,14,TGTGCCAGCAGCAATGACAGGGTCAATTCACCCCTCCACTTT,CASSNDRVNSPLHF
medium-sized,TRBJ1-1,TRBV2,-,13,TGTGCCAGCAGTGAGAGGGGGGGCACTGAAGCTTTCTTT,CASSERGGTEAFF
-,TRBJ1-5,TRBV7-9,-,13,TGTGCCAGCAGCTCCCTTAACAATCAGCCCCAGCATTTT,CASSSLNNQPQHF
-,TRBJ1-2,TRBV28,-,14,TGTGCCAGCAGTTTAGGTGGAACCTTCTATGGCTACACCTTC,CASSLGGTFYGYTF
-,TRBJ2-5,TRBV28,-,13,TGTGCCAGCAGTTTAAGTATCCAAGAGACCCAGTACTTC,CASSLSIQETQYF
-,TRBJ1-2,TRBV5-8,-,12,TGTGCCAGCAGCCGGATCAACTATGGCTACACCTTC,CASSRINYGYTF
few,TRBJ1-2,TRBV4-3,TRBD1,15,TGCGCCAGCAGCCACCTGACAGGGCGTTTGCATGGCTACACCTTC,CASSHLTGRLHGYTF
-,TRBJ1-2,TRBV9,-,12,TGTGCCAGCATGGGCAGCATTTATGGCTACACCTTC,CASMGSIYGYTF
-,TRBJ1-1,TRBV21-1,-,20,TGTGCCAGCAGCAAAGAAGTCGGGACAGGGGGCGTTCCGCTCGAATCTGAAGCTTTCTTT,CASSKEVGTGGVPLESEAFF
-,TRBJ2-1,TRBV7-8,TRBD2,14,TGTGCCAGTGGCGGGGGGATATACTACAATGAGCAGTTCTTC,CASGGGIYYNEQFF